These T cell receptor beta chains were read from a single sample in a study of T cell responses to AZD1222 COVID-19 vaccine. Some clones are missing from TCRdb's copy, which holds only in-frame ones; the method was immunoSEQ multiplex PCR. The sample includes 67,000 or so clones, 84% of them seen just once. The sequencing here drew on peripheral blood, taken on day 0 of AZD1222 vaccination. Source of these receptors: an adult in good health. Both conserved end residues are part of each CDR3. The D gene is left open where the match is weak. Clone sizes are given selectively: once, few, many, or a class where the clone is expanded.

D,J,size,V,DNA,CDR3
-,TRBJ1-3,-,TRBV4-1,TGCGCCAGCAGCCTTCTTGAGGTCTCTGGAAACACCATATATTTT,CASSLLEVSGNTIYF
-,TRBJ1-3,-,TRBV6-5,TGTGCCAGCAGTTACGGGCTCTCTGGAAACACCATATATTTT,CASSYGLSGNTIYF
-,TRBJ1-2,-,TRBV18,TGTGCCAGCTCACCGAGGGCGACAGCTAACTATGGCTACACCTTC,CASSPRATANYGYTF
-,TRBJ2-7,-,TRBV20-1,TGCAGTGCTAGTGATTCCCTAGGGATGTACGAGCAGTACTTC,CSASDSLGMYEQYF
-,TRBJ1-5,-,TRBV7-9,TGTGCCAGCAGTTCTACAGGAGATAATCAGCCCCAGCATTTT,CASSSTGDNQPQHF
-,TRBJ1-6,-,TRBV18,TGTGCCAGCTCACAAGGAGAAGAATCACCCCTCCACTTT,CASSQGEESPLHF
-,TRBJ1-4,-,TRBV2,TGTGCCAGCAGCACTGACCTTATTAGGGCTAATGAAAAACTGTTTTTT,CASSTDLIRANEKLFF
TRBD1,TRBJ1-3,-,TRBV9,TGTGCCAGCAGCGTAGAGGGGGCGCGGGGAAACACCATATATTTT,CASSVEGARGNTIYF
TRBD1,TRBJ1-3,-,TRBV19,TGTGCCAGTAGTGTACAGGGGCCGTACTCTGGAAACACCATATATTTT,CASSVQGPYSGNTIYF
TRBD2,TRBJ2-3,-,TRBV12-5,TGTGCTAGTGGTGCCTCGGGACTAGCGGTTCCCACAGATACGCAGTATTTT,CASGASGLAVPTDTQYF
TRBD2,TRBJ2-3,-,TRBV4-2,TGTGCCAGCAGCCAAGGGGATGGCGGGGGGGCCTGGGATACGCAGTATTTT,CASSQGDGGGAWDTQYF
TRBD1,TRBJ2-7,-,TRBV18,TGTGCCAGCTCAACCCCCGACTCTTCGGGACAGGTTGCCTACGAGCAGTACTTC,CASSTPDSSGQVAYEQYF
-,TRBJ2-7,-,TRBV6-5,TGTGCCAGCAGTTACGGGGGGGCAGGGGTATCCTACGAGCAGTACTTC,CASSYGGAGVSYEQYF
-,TRBJ1-3,once,TRBV5-4,TGTGCCAGCAGCTTGATAGATTCTGGAAACACCATATATTTT,CASSLIDSGNTIYF
TRBD2,TRBJ2-1,once,TRBV9,TGTGCCAGCAGCGTTCCTAGCGGCACACAGTTCTTC,CASSVPSGTQFF
-,TRBJ1-6,-,TRBV28,TGTGCCAGCAGTATAGGGTTCTCCTATAATTCACCCCTCCACTTT,CASSIGFSYNSPLHF
-,TRBJ1-4,-,TRBV14,TGTGCCAGCAGTAGATCAACTAATGAAAAACTGTTTTTT,CASSRSTNEKLFF
TRBD1,TRBJ2-7,-,TRBV5-1,TGCGCCAGCAGCTTTATGGCAGGGGGAACCTACGAGCAGTACTTC,CASSFMAGGTYEQYF
TRBD1,TRBJ2-2,-,TRBV2,TGTGCCAGCAGTGCGGGACAGGGTGGTGCCGGGGAGCTGTTTTTT,CASSAGQGGAGELFF
-,TRBJ1-5,-,TRBV4-2,TGTGCCAGCAGCCAAGATCGAGGGGATCAGCCCCAGCATTTT,CASSQDRGDQPQHF
-,TRBJ2-5,-,TRBV15,TGTGCCACCAGTCAAGAGGGGGAGACCCAGTACTTC,CATSQEGETQYF
TRBD1,TRBJ2-7,-,TRBV6-6,TGTGCCAGCAGTCCTAACAGGGGGCTCCTGGACGAGCAGTACTTC,CASSPNRGLLDEQYF
-,TRBJ1-5,-,TRBV28,TGTGCCAGCAGTTCCTGGGGGGGCATGGGGCCCAATCAGCCCCAGCATTTT,CASSSWGGMGPNQPQHF
TRBD1,TRBJ2-7,-,TRBV19,TGTGCCAGTAGTAGTCCTCGACAGGGGGCCTACGAGCAGTACTTC,CASSSPRQGAYEQYF
-,TRBJ2-2,-,TRBV6-2/TRBV6-3,TGTGCCAGCAGCATAAACACCGGGGAGCTGTTTTTT,CASSINTGELFF
TRBD1,TRBJ2-7,-,TRBV28,TGTGCCAGCCGAGGGACAGGGAGCTCCTACGAGCAGTACTTC,CASRGTGSSYEQYF
TRBD1,TRBJ2-6,-,TRBV7-8,TGTGCCAGCAGCTTAGCCCCGACAGGGAACGGGGCCAACGTCCTGACTTTC,CASSLAPTGNGANVLTF
-,TRBJ1-5,once,TRBV29-1,TGCAGCGTTGAAGAGGGGGGCCGGGGCAATCAGCCCCAGCATTTT,CSVEEGGRGNQPQHF
-,TRBJ2-3,once,TRBV29-1,TGCAGCGTTGAAGCTGGGGGTGGCACAGATACGCAGTATTTT,CSVEAGGGTDTQYF
-,TRBJ1-6,-,TRBV4-2,TGTGCCAGCAGCCAAGGGCAGAGTGAGAATTCACCCCTCCACTTT,CASSQGQSENSPLHF
-,TRBJ1-6,-,TRBV19,TGTGCCAGTAGTATAAGGGGACTGAACTCACCCCTCCACTTT,CASSIRGLNSPLHF
-,TRBJ1-2,-,TRBV6-5,TGTGCCTCCAAAAGGGGGGGGAGTGATGGCTACACCTTC,CASKRGGSDGYTF
-,TRBJ2-5,few,TRBV6-1,TGTGCCAGCAGTGAACGAAGTCAGGGGTCGGGGGAGACCCAGTACTTC,CASSERSQGSGETQYF
-,TRBJ2-7,-,TRBV4-3,TGCGCCAGCAGCCAAGATAACAGGAATTTGTACGAGCAGTACTTC,CASSQDNRNLYEQYF
-,TRBJ1-1,-,TRBV5-8,TGTGCCAGCAGGGGGTACGGGGGGAACACTGAAGCTTTCTTT,CASRGYGGNTEAFF
TRBD1,TRBJ1-5,few,TRBV7-2,TGTGCCAGCAGCTTCGGACAGGGGTTTGATCAGCCCCAGCATTTT,CASSFGQGFDQPQHF
-,TRBJ1-2,-,TRBV19,TGTGCCAGTACCCGATTCAACTATGGCTACACCTTC,CASTRFNYGYTF
-,TRBJ2-1,-,TRBV11-1,TGTGCCAGCACCAGTCGGGTTGGAAGGGGGTACAATGAGCAGTTCTTC,CASTSRVGRGYNEQFF
TRBD2,TRBJ2-1,-,TRBV7-7,TGTGCTAGCAGCTTAAGCGGGGAAATTAATGAGCAGTTCTTC,CASSLSGEINEQFF
TRBD1,TRBJ1-2,-,TRBV3-1/TRBV3-2,TGTGCCAGCAGCCGGGACAGCCTGTATGGCTACACCTTC,CASSRDSLYGYTF
-,TRBJ1-1,once,TRBV3-1/TRBV3-2,TGTGCCAGCAGCCAACTTGACGCGGAAGCTTTCTTT,CASSQLDAEAFF
-,TRBJ2-7,-,TRBV18,TGTGCCAGCTCACCGATGCGGAGTAAGGACGAGCAGTACTTC,CASSPMRSKDEQYF
-,TRBJ1-2,-,TRBV6-5,TGTGCCAGCAGTTCCCCCGGGGTCCGCTACACCTTC,CASSSPGVRYTF
-,TRBJ2-7,once,TRBV5-1,TGCGCCAGCAGCTTGGCCTACGATGGCCTCCTGAGGAACGAGCAGTACTTC,CASSLAYDGLLRNEQYF
-,TRBJ2-7,few,TRBV6-5,TGTGCCAGCAGTTCCCATACTAGCTACGAGCAGTACTTC,CASSSHTSYEQYF
TRBD1,TRBJ1-5,-,TRBV6-2/TRBV6-3,TGTGCCAGCAGTTACCGGGGACAGAGTCGGCTTGGGGATCAGCCCCAGCATTTT,CASSYRGQSRLGDQPQHF
-,TRBJ2-7,-,TRBV30,TGTGCCTGGAACCTTAACAGGGAAGAGCAGTACTTC,CAWNLNREEQYF
TRBD1,TRBJ1-3,-,TRBV2,TGTGCCAGCAGTGTCGGCAGGGGGACCTCTTTTGGAAACACCATATATTTT,CASSVGRGTSFGNTIYF
-,TRBJ1-4,-,TRBV19,TGTGCCAGTAGTTCCGCGGGGACTAATGAAAAACTGTTTTTT,CASSSAGTNEKLFF
-,TRBJ1-4,-,TRBV9,TGTGCCAGCAGCACAAACCAGGGTATAAATGAAAAACTGTTTTTT,CASSTNQGINEKLFF
TRBD1,TRBJ1-6,-,TRBV19,TGTGCCAGTAGTATATCCACAGGGGGCGGTAATTCACCCCTCCACTTT,CASSISTGGGNSPLHF
TRBD2,TRBJ2-2,-,TRBV19,TGTGCCAGCCGGGGACTAGCGGGTGCCGGGGAGCTGTTTTTT,CASRGLAGAGELFF
-,TRBJ1-1,once,TRBV5-5,TGTGCCAGCAGCTTAGGTCTCACTGAAGCTTTCTTT,CASSLGLTEAFF
-,TRBJ1-6,few,TRBV6-5,TGTGCCAGCAGGCCGGGACGGAATAATTCACCCCTCCACTTT,CASRPGRNNSPLHF
TRBD1,TRBJ2-2,-,TRBV5-1,TGCGCCAGCAACGACAGGGGAGGAACCGGGGAGCTGTTTTTT,CASNDRGGTGELFF
-,TRBJ1-1,-,TRBV11-1,TGTGCCAGCAGCTTACAGGTAGGCGACACTGAAGCTTTCTTT,CASSLQVGDTEAFF
-,TRBJ1-2,-,TRBV10-3,TGTGCCATCAGTGAGGGTAGGCAGGGAAATGGGTATGGCTACACCTTC,CAISEGRQGNGYGYTF
-,TRBJ1-4,-,TRBV15,TGTGCCACCAGCAGAGGAGGTCCAGGGAGTAATGAAAAACTGTTTTTT,CATSRGGPGSNEKLFF
TRBD1,TRBJ1-6,-,TRBV5-6,TGTGCCAGCAGCCACAGGGGGCTCTATAATTCACCCCTCCACTTT,CASSHRGLYNSPLHF
TRBD1,TRBJ2-7,-,TRBV9,TGTGCCAGCAGCGTCACAGGGGGCGTGGGTACCCACGAGCAGTACTTC,CASSVTGGVGTHEQYF